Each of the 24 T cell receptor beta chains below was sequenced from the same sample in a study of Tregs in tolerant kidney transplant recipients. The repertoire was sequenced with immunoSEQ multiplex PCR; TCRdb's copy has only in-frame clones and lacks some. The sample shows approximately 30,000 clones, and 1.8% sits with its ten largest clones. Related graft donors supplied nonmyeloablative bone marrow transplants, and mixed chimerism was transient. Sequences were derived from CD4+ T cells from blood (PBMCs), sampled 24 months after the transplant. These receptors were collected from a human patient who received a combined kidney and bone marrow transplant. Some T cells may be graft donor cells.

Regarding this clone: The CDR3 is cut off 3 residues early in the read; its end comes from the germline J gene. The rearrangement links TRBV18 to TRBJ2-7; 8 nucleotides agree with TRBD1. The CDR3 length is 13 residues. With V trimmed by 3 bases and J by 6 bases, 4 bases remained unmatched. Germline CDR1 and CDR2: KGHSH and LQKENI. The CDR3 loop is CASSPFDRGEQYF. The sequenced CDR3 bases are TGTGCCAGCTCACCTTTCGACAGGGGCGAG.

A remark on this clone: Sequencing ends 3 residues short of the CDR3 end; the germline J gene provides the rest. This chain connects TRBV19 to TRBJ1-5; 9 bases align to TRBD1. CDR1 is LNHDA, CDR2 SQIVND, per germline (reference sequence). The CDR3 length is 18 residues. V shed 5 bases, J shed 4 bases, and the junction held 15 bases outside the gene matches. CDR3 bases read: TGTGCCAGTAGTCCGGGACAGGGCCTGTCTCCAGGGAATCAGCCC. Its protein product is CASSPGQGLSPGNQP. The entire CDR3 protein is CASSPGQGLSPGNQPQHF. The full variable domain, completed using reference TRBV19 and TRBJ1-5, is DGGITQSPKYLFRKEGQNVTLSCEQNLNHDAMYWYRQDPGQGLRLIYYSQIVNDFQKGDIAEGYSVSREKKESFPLTVTSAQKNPTAFYLCASSPGQGLSPGNQPQHFGDGTRLSIL.

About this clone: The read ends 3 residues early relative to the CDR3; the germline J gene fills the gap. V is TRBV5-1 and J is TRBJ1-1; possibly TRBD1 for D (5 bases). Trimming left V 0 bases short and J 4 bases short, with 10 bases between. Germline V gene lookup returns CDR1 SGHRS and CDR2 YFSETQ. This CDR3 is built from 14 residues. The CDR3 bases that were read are TGCGCCAGCAGCTTGGTAGGGGAAGGCACTGAA. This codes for CASSLVGEGTE. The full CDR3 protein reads CASSLVGEGTEAFF.

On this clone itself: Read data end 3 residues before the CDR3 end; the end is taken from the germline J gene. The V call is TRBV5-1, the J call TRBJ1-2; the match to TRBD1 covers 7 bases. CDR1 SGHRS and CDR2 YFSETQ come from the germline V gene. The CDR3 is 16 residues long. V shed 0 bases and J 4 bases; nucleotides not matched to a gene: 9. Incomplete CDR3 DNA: TGCGCCAGCAGCTTGGGGGGGACAGACTACGGCTATGGC. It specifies CASSLGGTDYGYG. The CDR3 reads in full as CASSLGGTDYGYGYTF.

The sequenced CDR3 bases are TGTGCCAGCTCTGGTAGCTCTGGAAACACC. It specifies CASSGSSGNT. The full CDR3 protein is CASSGSSGNTIYF. This chain links TRBV18 with TRBJ1-3; D remains unclear. The read comes to an end 3 residues before the CDR3 does, leaving the germline J gene to fill in the end. Germline V CDR1 and CDR2: KGHSH, LQKENI. V lost 6 bases, J lost 0 bases, and 6 bases lay in between. There are 13 residues in the CDR3.

CDR3 protein: CASRRQGSNTGELFF. CDR3 DNA, as far as it was read: TGTGCCAGCAGGAGACAGGGGTCGAACACCGGGGAG. This rearrangement joins TRBV6-2 or TRBV6-3 to TRBJ2-2; 8 bases match TRBD1. With the read ending 3 residues before the CDR3 end, the germline J gene is used to fill in that end. The CDR3 contains 15 residues. The J segment lost 0 bases and the V segment lost 6 bases, leaving 3 bases of the junction unmatched. Germline lookup yields CDR1 MNHEY and CDR2 SVGEGT.

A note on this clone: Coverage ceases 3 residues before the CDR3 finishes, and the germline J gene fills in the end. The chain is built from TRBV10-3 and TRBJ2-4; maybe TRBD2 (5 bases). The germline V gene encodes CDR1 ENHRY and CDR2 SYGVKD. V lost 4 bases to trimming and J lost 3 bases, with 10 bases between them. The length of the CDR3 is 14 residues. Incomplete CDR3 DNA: TGTGCCATCAGTGGGCGGGTCCTCAAAAACATT. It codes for CAISGRVLKNI. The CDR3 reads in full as CAISGRVLKNIQYF.

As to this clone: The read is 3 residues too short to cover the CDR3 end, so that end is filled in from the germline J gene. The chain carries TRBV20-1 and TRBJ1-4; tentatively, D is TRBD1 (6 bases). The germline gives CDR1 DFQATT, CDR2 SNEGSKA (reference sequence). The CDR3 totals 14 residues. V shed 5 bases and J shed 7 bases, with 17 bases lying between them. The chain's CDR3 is CSAPAAGAGEKLFF. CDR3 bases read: TGCAGTGCTCCGGCGGCGGGGGCAGGTGAAAAA.

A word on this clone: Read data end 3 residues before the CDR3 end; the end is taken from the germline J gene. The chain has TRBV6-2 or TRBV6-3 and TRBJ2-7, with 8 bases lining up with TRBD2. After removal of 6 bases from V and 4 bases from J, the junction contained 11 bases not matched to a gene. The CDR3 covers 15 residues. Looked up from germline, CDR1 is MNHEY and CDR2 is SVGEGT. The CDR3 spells CASRPGTSRMYEQYF. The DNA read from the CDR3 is TGTGCCAGCAGACCCGGGACTAGTCGTATGTACGAG.

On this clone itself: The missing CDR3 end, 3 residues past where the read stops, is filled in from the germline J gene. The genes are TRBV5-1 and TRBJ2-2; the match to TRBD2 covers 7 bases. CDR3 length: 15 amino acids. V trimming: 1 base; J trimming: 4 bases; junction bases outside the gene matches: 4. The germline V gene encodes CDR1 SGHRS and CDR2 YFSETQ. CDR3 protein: CASSLTSALTGELFF. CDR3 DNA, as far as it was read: TGCGCCAGCAGCTTGACTAGCGCCCTCACCGGGGAG.

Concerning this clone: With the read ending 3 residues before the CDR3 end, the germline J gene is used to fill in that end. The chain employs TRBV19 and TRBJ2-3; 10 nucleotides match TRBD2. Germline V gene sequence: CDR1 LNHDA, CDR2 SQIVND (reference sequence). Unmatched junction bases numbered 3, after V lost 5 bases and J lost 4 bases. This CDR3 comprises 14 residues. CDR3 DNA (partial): TGTGCCAGTAGTCTAGCGGGAGCGGCAGATACG. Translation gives CASSLAGAADT. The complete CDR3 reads CASSLAGAADTQYF.

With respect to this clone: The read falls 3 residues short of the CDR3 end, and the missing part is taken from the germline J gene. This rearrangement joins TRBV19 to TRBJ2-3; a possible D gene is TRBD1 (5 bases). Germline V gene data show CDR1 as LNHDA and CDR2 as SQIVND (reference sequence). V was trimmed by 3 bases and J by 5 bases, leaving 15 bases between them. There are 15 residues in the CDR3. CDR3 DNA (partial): TGTGCCAGTAGTATGCGTCCCGAAGGGGTAGATACG. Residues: CASSMRPEGVDT. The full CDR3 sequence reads CASSMRPEGVDTQYF.

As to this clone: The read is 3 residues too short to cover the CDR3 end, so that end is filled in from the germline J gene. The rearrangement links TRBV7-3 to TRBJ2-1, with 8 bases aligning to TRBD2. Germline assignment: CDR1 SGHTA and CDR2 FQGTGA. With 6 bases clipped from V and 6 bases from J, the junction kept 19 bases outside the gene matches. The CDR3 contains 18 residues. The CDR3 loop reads CASRGLGIGSYKSNEQFF. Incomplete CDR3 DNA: TGTGCCAGCAGGGGACTAGGAATCGGGAGCTACAAATCCAATGAG. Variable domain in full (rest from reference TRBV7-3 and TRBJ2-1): GAGVSQTPSNKVTEKGKYVELRCDPISGHTALYWYRQSLGQGPEFLIYFQGTGAADDSGLPNDRFFAVRPEGSVSTLKIQRTERGDSAVYLCASRGLGIGSYKSNEQFFGPGTRLTVL.

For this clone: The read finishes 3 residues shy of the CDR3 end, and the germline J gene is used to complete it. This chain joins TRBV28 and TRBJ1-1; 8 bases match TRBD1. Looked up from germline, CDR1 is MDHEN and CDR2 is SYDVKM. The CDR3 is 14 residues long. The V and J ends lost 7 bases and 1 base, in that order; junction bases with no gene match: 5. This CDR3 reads CASTTGQGNTEAFF. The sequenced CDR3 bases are TGTGCCAGCACAACAGGACAGGGGAACACTGAA.

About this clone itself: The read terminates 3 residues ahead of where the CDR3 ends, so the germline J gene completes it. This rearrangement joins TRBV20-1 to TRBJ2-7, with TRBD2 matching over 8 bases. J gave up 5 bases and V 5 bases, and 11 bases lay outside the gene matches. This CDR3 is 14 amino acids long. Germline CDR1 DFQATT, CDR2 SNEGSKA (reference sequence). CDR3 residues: CSAQDSGRANEQYF. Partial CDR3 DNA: TGCAGTGCTCAAGACAGCGGGAGAGCAAACGAG.

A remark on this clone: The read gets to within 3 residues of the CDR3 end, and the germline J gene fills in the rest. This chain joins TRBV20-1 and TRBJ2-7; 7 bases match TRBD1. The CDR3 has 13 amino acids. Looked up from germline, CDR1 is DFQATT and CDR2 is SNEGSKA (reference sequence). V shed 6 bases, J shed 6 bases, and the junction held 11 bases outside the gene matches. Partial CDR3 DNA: TGCAGTGCCCGGGACAGTTTAATCGCCGAG. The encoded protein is CSARDSLIAE. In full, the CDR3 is CSARDSLIAEQYF.

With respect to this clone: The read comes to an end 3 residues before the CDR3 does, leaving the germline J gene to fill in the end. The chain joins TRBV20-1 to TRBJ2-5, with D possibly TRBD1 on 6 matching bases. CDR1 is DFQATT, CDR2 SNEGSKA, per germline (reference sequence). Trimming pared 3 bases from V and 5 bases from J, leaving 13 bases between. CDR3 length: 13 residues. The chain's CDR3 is CSASSWGRETQYF. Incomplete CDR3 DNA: TGCAGTGCTAGTAGCTGGGGGCGGGAGACC.

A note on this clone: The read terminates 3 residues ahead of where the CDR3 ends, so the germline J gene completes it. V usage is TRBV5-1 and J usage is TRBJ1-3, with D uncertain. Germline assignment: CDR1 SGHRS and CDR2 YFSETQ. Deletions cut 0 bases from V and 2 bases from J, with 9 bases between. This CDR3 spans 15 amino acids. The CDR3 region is CASSLAGTAGNTIYF. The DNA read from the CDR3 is TGCGCCAGCAGCTTGGCCGGTACGGCTGGAAACACC.

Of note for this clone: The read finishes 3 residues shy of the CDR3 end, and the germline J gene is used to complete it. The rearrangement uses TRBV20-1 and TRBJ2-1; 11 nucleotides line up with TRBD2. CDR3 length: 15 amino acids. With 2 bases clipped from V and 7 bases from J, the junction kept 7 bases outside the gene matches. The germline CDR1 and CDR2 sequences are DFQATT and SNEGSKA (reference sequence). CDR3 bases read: TGCAGTGCTAGAACTAGCGGGAGTAGAATGAATGAG. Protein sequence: CSARTSGSRMNE. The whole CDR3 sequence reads CSARTSGSRMNEQFF.

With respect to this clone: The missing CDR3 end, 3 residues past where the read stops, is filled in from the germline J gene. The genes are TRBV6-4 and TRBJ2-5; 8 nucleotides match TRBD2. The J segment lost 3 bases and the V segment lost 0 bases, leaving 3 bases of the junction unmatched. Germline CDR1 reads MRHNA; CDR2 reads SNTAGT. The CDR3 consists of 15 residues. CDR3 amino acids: CASSDSAGGKETQYF. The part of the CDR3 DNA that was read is TGTGCCAGCAGTGACTCCGCGGGAGGCAAAGAGACC.

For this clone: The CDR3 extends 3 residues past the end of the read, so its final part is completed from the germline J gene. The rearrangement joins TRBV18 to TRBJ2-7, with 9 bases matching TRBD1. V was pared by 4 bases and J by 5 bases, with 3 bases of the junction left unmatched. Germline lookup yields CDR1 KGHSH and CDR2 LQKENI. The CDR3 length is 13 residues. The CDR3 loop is CASSHTGGNEQYF. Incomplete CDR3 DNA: TGTGCCAGCTCACACACAGGGGGCAACGAG.

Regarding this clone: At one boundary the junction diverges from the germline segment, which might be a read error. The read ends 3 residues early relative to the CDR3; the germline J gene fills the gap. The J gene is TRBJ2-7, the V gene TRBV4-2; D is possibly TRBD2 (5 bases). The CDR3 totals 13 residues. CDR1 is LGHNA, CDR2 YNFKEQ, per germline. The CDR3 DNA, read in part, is TGCGCCAGCAGCGTGGACTCAAAATACGAG. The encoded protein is CASSVDSKYE. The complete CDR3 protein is CASSVDSKYEQYF.

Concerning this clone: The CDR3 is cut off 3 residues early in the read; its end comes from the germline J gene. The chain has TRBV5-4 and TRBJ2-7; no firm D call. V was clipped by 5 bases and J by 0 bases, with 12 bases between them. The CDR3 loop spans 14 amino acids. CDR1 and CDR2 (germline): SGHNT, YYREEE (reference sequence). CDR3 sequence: CASSFSGNSYEQYF. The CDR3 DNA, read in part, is TGTGCCAGCAGTTTTTCGGGTAACTCCTACGAG. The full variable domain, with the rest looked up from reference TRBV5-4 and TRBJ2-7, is ETGVTQSPTHLIKTRGQQVTLRCSSQSGHNTVSWYQQALGQGPQFIFQYYREEENGRGNFPPRFSGLQFPNYSSELNVNALELDDSALYLCASSFSGNSYEQYFGPGTRLTVT.

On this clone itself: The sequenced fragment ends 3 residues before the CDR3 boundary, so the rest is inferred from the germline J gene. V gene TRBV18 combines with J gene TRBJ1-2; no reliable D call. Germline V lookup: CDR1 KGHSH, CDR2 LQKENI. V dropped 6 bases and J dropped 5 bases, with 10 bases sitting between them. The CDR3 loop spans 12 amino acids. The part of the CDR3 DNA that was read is TGTGCCAGCTCGACTTCTGGGTATGGC. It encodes CASSTSGYG. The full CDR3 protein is CASSTSGYGYTF. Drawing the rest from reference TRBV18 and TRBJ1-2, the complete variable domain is NAGVMQNPRHLVRRRGQEARLRCSPMKGHSHVYWYRQLPEEGLKFMVYLQKENIIDESGMPKERFSAEFPKEGPSILRIQQVVRGDSAAYFCASSTSGYGYTFGSGTRLTVV.